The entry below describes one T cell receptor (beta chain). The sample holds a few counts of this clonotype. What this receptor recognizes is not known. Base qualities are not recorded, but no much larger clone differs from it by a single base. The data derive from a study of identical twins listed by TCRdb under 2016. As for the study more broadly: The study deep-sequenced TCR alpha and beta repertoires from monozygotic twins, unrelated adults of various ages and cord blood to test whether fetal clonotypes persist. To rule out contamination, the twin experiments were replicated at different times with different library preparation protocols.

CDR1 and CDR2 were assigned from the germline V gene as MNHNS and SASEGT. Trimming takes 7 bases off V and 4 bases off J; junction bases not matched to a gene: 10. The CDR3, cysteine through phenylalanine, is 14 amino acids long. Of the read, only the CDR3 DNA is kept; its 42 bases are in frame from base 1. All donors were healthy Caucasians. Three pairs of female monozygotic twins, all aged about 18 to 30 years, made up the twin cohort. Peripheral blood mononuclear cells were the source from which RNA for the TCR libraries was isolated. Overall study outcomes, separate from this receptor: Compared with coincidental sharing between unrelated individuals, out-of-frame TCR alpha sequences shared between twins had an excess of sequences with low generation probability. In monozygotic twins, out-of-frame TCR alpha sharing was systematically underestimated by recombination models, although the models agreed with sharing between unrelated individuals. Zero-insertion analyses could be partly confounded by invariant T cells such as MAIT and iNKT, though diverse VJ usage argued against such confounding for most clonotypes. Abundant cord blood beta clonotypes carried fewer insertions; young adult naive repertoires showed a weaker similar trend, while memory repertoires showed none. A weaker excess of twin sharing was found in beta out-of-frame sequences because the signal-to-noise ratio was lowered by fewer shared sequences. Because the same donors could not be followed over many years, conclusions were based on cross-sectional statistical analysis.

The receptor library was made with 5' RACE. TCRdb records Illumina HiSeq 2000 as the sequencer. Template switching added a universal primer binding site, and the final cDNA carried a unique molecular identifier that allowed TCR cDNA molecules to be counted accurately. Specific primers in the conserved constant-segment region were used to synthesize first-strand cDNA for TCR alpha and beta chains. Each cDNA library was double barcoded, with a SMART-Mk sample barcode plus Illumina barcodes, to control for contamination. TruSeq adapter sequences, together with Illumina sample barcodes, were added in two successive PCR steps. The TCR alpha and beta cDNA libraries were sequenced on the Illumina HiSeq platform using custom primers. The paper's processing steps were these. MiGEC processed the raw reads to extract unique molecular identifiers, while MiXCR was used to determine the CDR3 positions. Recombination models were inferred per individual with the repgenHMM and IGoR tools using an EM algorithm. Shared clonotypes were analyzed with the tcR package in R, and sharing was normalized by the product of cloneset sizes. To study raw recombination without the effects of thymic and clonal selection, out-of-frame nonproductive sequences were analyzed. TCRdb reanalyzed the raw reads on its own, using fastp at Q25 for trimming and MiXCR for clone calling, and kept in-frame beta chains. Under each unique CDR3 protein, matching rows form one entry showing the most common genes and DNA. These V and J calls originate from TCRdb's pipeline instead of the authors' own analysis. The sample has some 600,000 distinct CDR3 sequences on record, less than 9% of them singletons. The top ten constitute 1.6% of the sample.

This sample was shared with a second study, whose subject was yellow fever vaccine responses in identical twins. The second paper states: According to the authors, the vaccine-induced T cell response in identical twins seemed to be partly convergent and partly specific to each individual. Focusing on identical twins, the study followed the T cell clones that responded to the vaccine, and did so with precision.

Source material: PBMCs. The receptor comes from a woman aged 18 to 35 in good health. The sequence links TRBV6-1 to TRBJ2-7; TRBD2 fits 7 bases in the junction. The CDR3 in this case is CASIRGLEGYEQYF. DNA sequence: TGTGCCAGCATAAGAGGACTAGAAGGATACGAGCAGTACTTC.